The T cell receptor (beta chain) described here comes from a study of blood T cell repertoires in COVID-19. In the study overall: PBMCs, B-cell-depleted T cells, or T cells were the source of the cDNA or gDNA that made up the material.

Participants were aged roughly 18 to 89 years from approximately 24 US areas. Cohort 3 donors counted as recovered after two negative PCRs, clearance, or resolved symptoms. As processed by the authors: Estimates of nucleated cell counts were drawn from the amplification of reference gene primers. Data came from immunoSEQ multiplex PCR; TCRdb stores just in-frame clones and leaves some out. V and J calls and clone size are as listed in that table; D and trimming were resolved from the DNA. This sample yields around 450,000 clones, of which around 91% are seen a single time; roughly 0.66% belongs to the top ten. CDR1 is SEHNR, CDR2 FQNEAQ, per germline (reference sequence). This CDR3 spans 19 amino acids. The V gene end was trimmed by 4 bases and the J gene end by 5 bases; junction bases not matched to a gene: 20.

This clonotype originated in a man between 18 and 29 years old who had recovered from COVID-19. V usage is TRBV7-9 and J usage is TRBJ2-1; 7 bases align to TRBD2. Material for sequencing was PBMCs or T cells enriched from blood (not recorded which). The CDR3, as DNA: TGTGCCAGCAGCTCAGACGGGACGAGCGGGACCCTACTCCACAATGAGCAGTTCTTC. Protein: CASSSDGTSGTLLHNEQFF.